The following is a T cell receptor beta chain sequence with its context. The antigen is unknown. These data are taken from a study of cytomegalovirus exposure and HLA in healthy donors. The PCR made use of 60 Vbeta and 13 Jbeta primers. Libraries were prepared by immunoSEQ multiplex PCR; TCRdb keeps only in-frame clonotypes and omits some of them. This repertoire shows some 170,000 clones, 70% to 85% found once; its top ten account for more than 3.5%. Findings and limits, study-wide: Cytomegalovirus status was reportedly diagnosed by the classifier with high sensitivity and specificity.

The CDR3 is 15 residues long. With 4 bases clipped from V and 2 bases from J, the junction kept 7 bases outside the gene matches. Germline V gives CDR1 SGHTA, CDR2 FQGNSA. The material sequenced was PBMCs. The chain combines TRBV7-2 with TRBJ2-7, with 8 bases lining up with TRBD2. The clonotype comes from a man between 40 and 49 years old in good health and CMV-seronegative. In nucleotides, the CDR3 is TGTGCCAGCAGCTCCTCTGGCGGGGGGCCCTACGAGCAGTACTTC. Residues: CASSSSGGGPYEQYF.